This entry lists 11 T cell receptor beta chains sequenced from one sample in a study of blood T cell repertoires in COVID-19 (dated by TCRdb to about 2020). Library preparation used the immunoSEQ multiplex PCR assay. Drawn from immuneACCESS, this table holds only the in-frame rearrangements with V and J called that TCRdb kept. Clones are partly lost; checked studies trace under half to an unresolved V gene and leave the rest unexplained. In all, the sample holds 110,000 to 150,000 clones, and roughly 77% of those were seen once. Approximately 5.2% of the sample is taken by the ten largest. The specimen sequenced was peripheral blood. These receptors all come from a woman aged 65 to 85 with COVID-19, enrolled during active disease.

The J gene is TRBJ1-1, the V gene TRBV14, with TRBD1 matching 11 bases. CDR1 SGHDN and CDR2 FVKESK come from the germline V gene. The trim removed 4 bases at V and 0 bases at J, leaving 4 bases unmatched. The CDR3 is 16 residues long. The CDR3 nucleotides read TGTGCCAGCAGCCGCCGGACAGGGGGCATGAACACTGAAGCTTTCTTT. Residues: CASSRRTGGMNTEAFF.

This sequence joins TRBV27 and TRBJ1-1; D perhaps matches TRBD1 (6 bases). Deletions cut 6 bases from V and 0 bases from J, with 14 bases between. Germline V gives CDR1 MNHEY, CDR2 SMNVEV (reference sequence). This CDR3 has 15 amino acids. CDR3 bases: TGTGCCAGCAGGACCGACAGGATTATGAACACTGAAGCTTTCTTT. This sequence encodes CASRTDRIMNTEAFF.

The chain joins TRBV3-1 (or the pseudogene TRBV3-2) to TRBJ2-2, with a possible D match to TRBD1 (5 bases). V lost 2 bases to trimming and J lost 3 bases, with 13 bases between them. In germline, CDR1 is LGHDT, CDR2 YNNKEL (reference sequence). The CDR3 covers 16 residues. In DNA form, the CDR3 reads TGTGCCAGCAGCCAAACCCCCTGGGGCGACACCGGGGAGCTGTTTTTT. Its protein product is CASSQTPWGDTGELFF.

The rearrangement links TRBV30 to TRBJ1-1; a possible D gene is TRBD1 (6 bases). Germline V lookup: CDR1 GTSNPN, CDR2 SVGIG (reference sequence). This CDR3 contains 12 residues. V was clipped by 1 base and J by 8 bases, with 11 bases between them. CDR3 DNA sequence: TGTGCCTGGAGTGGAAGAGACAGGGAAGCTTTCTTT. This encodes CAWSGRDREAFF.

There are a few counts of this clone. The rearrangement links TRBV2 to TRBJ1-1, with D maybe TRBD1 (5 bases). Per the germline V gene, CDR1 is SNHLY and CDR2 is FYNNEI. V lost 1 base to trimming and J lost 7 bases, with 7 bases between them. This CDR3 has 12 residues. The chain's CDR3 is CASSEGQLEAFF. CDR3 bases: TGTGCCAGCAGTGAAGGACAGCTTGAAGCTTTCTTT.

This clone showed up just a few times. This rearrangement joins TRBV7-3 to TRBJ1-1, with D possibly TRBD1 on 6 matching bases. Per germline, CDR1 SGHTA and CDR2 FQGTGA. The V gene lost 5 bases and the J gene lost 3 bases, with 13 bases spanning the gap. This CDR3 has 14 residues. CDR3 protein: CASSPGDGDTEAFF. CDR3 coding DNA: TGTGCCAGCAGCCCAGGGGACGGGGACACTGAAGCTTTCTTT.

V is TRBV7-6 and J is TRBJ1-1; tentative D call: TRBD1 (5 bases). Looked up from germline, CDR1 is SGHVS and CDR2 is FNYEAQ. The CDR3 is 11 amino acids. V shed 5 bases and J shed 8 bases, with 9 bases lying between them. The CDR3 DNA reads TGTGCCAGCAGCGACAGCGCCGAAGCTTTCTTT. It is translated as CASSDSAEAFF. The whole variable domain, filled in from reference TRBV7-6 and TRBJ1-1, reads GAGVSQSPRYKVTKRGQDVALRCDPISGHVSLYWYRQALGQGPEFLTYFNYEAQQDKSGLPNDRFSAERPEGSISTLTIQRTEQRDSAMYRCASSDSAEAFFGQGTRLTVV.

J is TRBJ2-2 and V is TRBV19, with D uncertain. This CDR3 spans 17 amino acids. V dropped 0 bases and J dropped 4 bases, with 15 bases sitting between them. Germline V lookup: CDR1 LNHDA, CDR2 SQIVND (reference sequence). CDR3 bases: TGTGCCAGTAGTATAGATCTGCGCCCTGGTCGCACCGGGGAGCTGTTTTTT. Protein product: CASSIDLRPGRTGELFF.

This clone occurred a few times. The chain is built from TRBV10-3 and TRBJ1-1; D is undetermined. Trimming stripped 6 bases from V and 4 bases from J, with 15 bases between. The CDR3 covers 14 residues. From germline, CDR1 is ENHRY and CDR2 SYGVKD. The CDR3 reads CAIRAAGEGTEAFF. The DNA of the CDR3 is TGTGCCATCAGGGCCGCTGGGGAGGGCACTGAAGCTTTCTTT.

This clone has a single count. The V gene is TRBV27, the J gene TRBJ2-5, with 9 bases lining up with TRBD1. V lost 4 bases and J lost 4; bases outside the gene matches: 10. CDR3 length equals 16 residues. The V gene's germline CDR1 is MNHEY and CDR2 SMNVEV (reference sequence). CDR3 region: CASSSRGNRGRETQYF. CDR3 nucleotide sequence: TGTGCCAGCAGTTCCCGAGGAAACAGGGGGCGAGAGACCCAGTACTTC.

On this clone: The same CDR3 is also encoded by other DNA sequences in this sample. The V and J genes are TRBV3-1 (or the pseudogene TRBV3-2) and TRBJ2-5; no clear D gene. CDR3 size: 14 residues. V lost 1 base and J 5 bases, leaving 11 bases between the germline ends. CDR1 and CDR2 (germline): LGHDT, YNNKEL (reference sequence). This chain's CDR3 is CASSQVDRAETQYF. The CDR3 region has the DNA TGTGCCAGCAGCCAAGTGGATCGAGCGGAGACCCAGTACTTC.